The following is a TCR beta chain sequence with its context. The antigen is unknown. Germline assignment: CDR1 SGHDN and CDR2 FVKESK. The V and J ends lost 4 bases and 8 bases respectively, with 14 bases between them. CDR3 length: 14 amino acids. This sample stems from a study of shared clonotypes between healthy human individuals. Study at large: The study used three CD4 naive, three CD4 memory, two CD8 naive and one CD8 memory plate per donor.

Profiled with immunoSEQ multiplex PCR; TCRdb holds only in-frame clones, not every one. The sample lists roughly 2,500,000 clones; approximately 94% were seen once. Notes on the study in general: Naive CD4 clonotypes overlapped across a handful of donors at approximately 5%.

The sample was naive CD4+ T cells from PBMCs. Subset defined: CD45RA+ positively selected. This sequence joins TRBV14 and TRBJ1-4, with unresolved D. This receptor was taken from a man between 18 and 35 years old in good health. Some clones in this sample may be carry-over from other donors' samples. The CDR3 loop reads CASSLRGLREKLFF. For the CDR3, the DNA is TGTGCCAGCAGCCTGCGGGGTTTAAGGGAAAAACTGTTTTTT.